Presented here are 7 T cell receptor beta chains from one specimen sequenced in a study of brain metastases from non-small cell lung cancer (dated by TCRdb to the late 2010s). The library came from the immunoSEQ multiplex PCR assay. Not all clones reach the TCRdb copy of this immuneACCESS table, which keeps in-frame sequences only. Checked studies attribute under half of the gap to unresolved V genes and leave the rest unexplained. Recorded for this sample are about 4,900 clones; 70% to 80% of them occurred a single time. About 6.3% of the sample goes to the ten largest clones. Input material: primary lung tumor tissue. Reading the label with the study, this specimen's cell subset or site is: primary lung tumor paired with brain metastasis. These receptors were collected from a donor over 35 with non-small cell lung cancer.

CDR3 DNA sequence: TGTGCCAGCAGCTTAGGACCGGAACAGCCCCAGCATTTT. Translation: CASSLGPEQPQHF. V gene TRBV7-6 combines with J gene TRBJ1-5; D remains unclear. Between the trimmed V and J ends, which lost 1 base and 7 bases, there was a span of 8 bases. CDR3 length equals 13 residues. CDR1 is SGHVS and CDR2 is FNYEAQ in the germline V gene.

The sample holds one count of this clone. The chain couples TRBV7-2 to TRBJ2-7, with unresolved D. The germline gives CDR1 SGHTA, CDR2 FQGNSA. The germline V and J ends were trimmed by 5 bases and 2 bases, with 16 bases remaining between them. The CDR3 has 15 amino acids. The CDR3 region has the DNA TGTGCCAGCAGCCTGACCCAATTCTCCCCCTACGAGCAGTACTTC. It is translated as CASSLTQFSPYEQYF.

This sequence joins TRBV3-1 (or the pseudogene TRBV3-2) and TRBJ2-3; 8 positions match TRBD2. Germline-derived CDR1 and CDR2 are LGHDT and YNNKEL (reference sequence). This CDR3 spans 13 amino acids. V gave up 11 bases and J gave up 3 bases; unmatched junction bases: 7. CDR3 protein: CAVGRGGTDTQYF. CDR3 DNA: TGTGCCGTCGGGAGGGGGGGTACAGATACGCAGTATTTT.

The sample holds a few counts of this clone. The gene calls are TRBV20-1 and TRBJ2-5; D is uncertain. CDR3 length equals 11 residues. Germline-derived CDR1 and CDR2 are DFQATT and SNEGSKA (reference sequence). Between the trimmed V and J ends, which lost 5 bases and 4 bases, there was a span of 8 bases. CDR3 DNA: TGCAGTGCTGCCCTCAGAGAGACCCAGTACTTC. It yields the protein CSAALRETQYF.

Of note for this clone: Other nucleotide sequences in the sample specify the same CDR3. The chain combines TRBV7-2 with TRBJ1-5, with unresolved D. The V end lost 1 base, the J end lost 7 bases, and 8 bases lay between the germline ends. CDR1 and CDR2 from the germline V gene are SGHTA and FQGNSA. This CDR3 spans 13 amino acids. CDR3 DNA: TGTGCCAGCAGCTTAGTTTTGGGGCAGCCCCAGCATTTT. This codes for CASSLVLGQPQHF.

This chain joins TRBV2 and TRBJ1-1; D remains unclear. The CDR3 runs 13 residues. Germline V gene data show CDR1 as SNHLY and CDR2 as FYNNEI. The germline V and J ends were trimmed by 4 bases and 3 bases, with 9 bases remaining between them. The CDR3 region is CASSGATDTEAFF. CDR3 nucleotides: TGTGCCAGCAGTGGGGCGACGGACACTGAAGCTTTCTTT.

V usage is TRBV6-2 or TRBV6-3 and J usage is TRBJ2-3; tentatively, D is TRBD1 (6 bases). Trimming pared 5 bases from V and 3 bases from J, leaving 15 bases between. The CDR3 is 15 residues long. The germline V gene has CDR1 MNHEY and CDR2 SVGEGT. In nucleotides, the CDR3 is TGTGCCAGCAGTAGAAATAACAGGGCTACAGATACGCAGTATTTT. Translating gives CASSRNNRATDTQYF.